The source of this T cell receptor beta chain is a study of a mutant IDH1 vaccine in newly diagnosed glioma. Study details: The sex distribution of treated patients was 62.5% male and about 40% female, with a mean age of around 40 years. Most had both radiotherapy and temozolomide beforehand; others had only one.

Details on this clone: No antigen is known for it.

Here immunoSEQ multiplex PCR was the method, and the copy in TCRdb shows in-frame clones only, minus some. The sample carries 50,000 to 65,000 clones, approximately 87% recorded once. Described time point: week 35, safety follow-up. Topical imiquimod accompanied each vaccine dose, which consisted of 300 ug of mutant IDH1 20-mer peptide. The CDR3 has 12 amino acids. Germline V gene lookup returns CDR1 MNHEY and CDR2 SMNVEV (reference sequence). The V end lost 9 bases, the J end lost 1 base, and 9 bases lay between the germline ends. Overall study findings and caveats: Seemingly, pseudoprogression had no relation to changes in the top peripheral T cell clonotypes. Across multiple MHC alleles, 93.3% of patients had vaccine-induced responses.

Specimen: PBMCs, collected from a glioma patient whose treatment included an IDH1 peptide vaccine. The rearrangement links TRBV27 to TRBJ1-2, with D maybe TRBD1 (6 bases). The source is a man aged 35 to 55 with glioma. This CDR3 is CASGQFNYGYTF. DNA for the CDR3: TGTGCCAGTGGACAGTTTAACTATGGCTACACCTTC.